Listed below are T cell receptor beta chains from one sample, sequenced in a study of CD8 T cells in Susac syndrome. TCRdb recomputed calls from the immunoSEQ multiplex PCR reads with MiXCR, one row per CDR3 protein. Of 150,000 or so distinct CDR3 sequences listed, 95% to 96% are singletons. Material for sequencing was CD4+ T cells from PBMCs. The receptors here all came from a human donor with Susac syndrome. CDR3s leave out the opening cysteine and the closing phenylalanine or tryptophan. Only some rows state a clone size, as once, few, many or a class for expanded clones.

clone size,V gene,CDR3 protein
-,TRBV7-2,ASSPTPRQNYGYT
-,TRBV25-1,ASGGLVPNEQF
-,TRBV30,AWSGVEQF
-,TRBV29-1,SVEIRGDEQF
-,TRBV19,ASSEAQGYQPQH
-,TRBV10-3,AIKINTEAF
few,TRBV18,ASSGYQETQY
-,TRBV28,ASRETGRYEQY
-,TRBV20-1,SARPRTNTEAF
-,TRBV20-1,SAIPDRTSSYNEQF
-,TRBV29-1,SVEAEAHGENSPLH
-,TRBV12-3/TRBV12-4,ASSSGGRLNTEAF
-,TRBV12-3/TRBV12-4,ASSSNPQVNQPQH
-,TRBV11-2,ASSLASVSYEQY
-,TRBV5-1,ASSPTSTSTYEQY
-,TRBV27,ASRSGGTTGGTEAF
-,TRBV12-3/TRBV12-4,ASSPGEESGANVLT
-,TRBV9,ASSAGTSGDNEQF
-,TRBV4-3,ASSHTTNEQF
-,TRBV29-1,SVEKMVPGLHGTDTQY
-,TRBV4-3,ASSQAGRNTQY
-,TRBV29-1,SVGTGGAETQY
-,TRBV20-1,SARGTGGFHEQY
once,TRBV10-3,AISDRTGHGYGYT